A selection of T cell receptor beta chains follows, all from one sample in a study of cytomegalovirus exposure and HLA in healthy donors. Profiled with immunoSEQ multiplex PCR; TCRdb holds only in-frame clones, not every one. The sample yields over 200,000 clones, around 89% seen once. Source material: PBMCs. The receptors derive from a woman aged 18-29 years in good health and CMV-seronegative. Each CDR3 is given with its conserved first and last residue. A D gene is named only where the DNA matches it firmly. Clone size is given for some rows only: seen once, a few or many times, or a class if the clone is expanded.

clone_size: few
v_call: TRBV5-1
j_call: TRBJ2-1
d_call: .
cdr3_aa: CASSRQSYNEQFF
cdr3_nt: TGCGCCAGCAGCCGACAGAGCTACAATGAGCAGTTCTTC

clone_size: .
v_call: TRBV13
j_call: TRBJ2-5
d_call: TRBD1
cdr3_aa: CASSPRQGAYQETQYF
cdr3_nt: TGTGCCAGCAGCCCGAGACAGGGGGCGTACCAAGAGACCCAGTACTTC

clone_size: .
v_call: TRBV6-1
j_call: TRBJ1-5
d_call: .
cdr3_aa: CASSEDGGGNQPQHF
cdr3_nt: TGTGCCAGCAGTGAAGATGGGGGGGGGAATCAGCCCCAGCATTTT

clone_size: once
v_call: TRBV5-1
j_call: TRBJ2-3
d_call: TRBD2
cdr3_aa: CASSPAGGVDTQYF
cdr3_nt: TGCGCCAGCAGCCCAGCGGGGGGGGTAGATACGCAGTATTTT

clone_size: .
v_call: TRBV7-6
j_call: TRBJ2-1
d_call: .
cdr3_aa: CASSSLEAEQFF
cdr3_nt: TGTGCCAGCAGTTCCCTAGAGGCTGAGCAGTTCTTC

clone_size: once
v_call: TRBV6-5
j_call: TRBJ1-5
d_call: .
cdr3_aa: CASSAGQGSVQPQHF
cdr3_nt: TGTGCCAGCAGTGCCGGGCAGGGCAGTGTTCAGCCCCAGCATTTT

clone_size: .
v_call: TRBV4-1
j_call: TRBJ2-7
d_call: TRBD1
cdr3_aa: CASSPGTGGYEQYF
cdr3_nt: TGCGCCAGCAGCCCGGGGACAGGGGGCTACGAGCAGTACTTC

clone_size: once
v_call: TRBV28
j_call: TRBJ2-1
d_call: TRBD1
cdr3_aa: CASSPTTGGDYNEQFF
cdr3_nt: TGTGCCAGCAGTCCCACGACAGGGGGAGATTACAATGAGCAGTTCTTC

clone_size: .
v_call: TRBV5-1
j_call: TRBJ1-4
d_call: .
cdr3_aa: CASSSDPRGELFF
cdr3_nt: TGCGCCAGCAGCTCTGATCCACGGGGAGAACTGTTTTTT

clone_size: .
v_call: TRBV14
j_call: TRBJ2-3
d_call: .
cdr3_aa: CASSQGWSGSTDTQYF
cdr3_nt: TGTGCCAGCAGCCAGGGCTGGAGCGGGAGCACAGATACGCAGTATTTT

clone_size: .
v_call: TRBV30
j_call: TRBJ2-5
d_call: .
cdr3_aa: CALEGGGNTETQYF
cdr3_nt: TGTGCCCTGGAGGGTGGCGGAAATACAGAGACCCAGTACTTC

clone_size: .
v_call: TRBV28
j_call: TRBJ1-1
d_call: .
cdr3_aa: CASSRDRQNTEAFF
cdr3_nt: TGTGCCAGCAGTCGCGACAGGCAGAACACTGAAGCTTTCTTT

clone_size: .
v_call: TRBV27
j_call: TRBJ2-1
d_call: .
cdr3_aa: CASRQGGVNNEQFF
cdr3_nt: TGTGCCAGCAGGCAGGGCGGGGTAAACAATGAGCAGTTCTTC

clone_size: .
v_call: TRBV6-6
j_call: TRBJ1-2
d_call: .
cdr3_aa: CASSPSDNYGYTF
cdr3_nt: TGTGCCAGCAGCCCCTCAGATAACTATGGCTACACCTTC

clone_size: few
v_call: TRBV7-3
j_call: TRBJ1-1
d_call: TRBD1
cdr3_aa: CASSLNQGVRTEAFF
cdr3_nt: TGTGCCAGCAGCTTAAACCAGGGGGTTAGGACTGAAGCTTTCTTT

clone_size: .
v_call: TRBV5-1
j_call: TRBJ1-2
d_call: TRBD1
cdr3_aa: CASSTRQGNYGYTF
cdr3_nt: TGCGCCAGCAGCACCCGACAGGGGAACTATGGCTACACCTTC

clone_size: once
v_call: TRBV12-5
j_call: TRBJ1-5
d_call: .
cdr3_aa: CASGLGQGGEPQHF
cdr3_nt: TGTGCTAGTGGTTTGGGGCAGGGAGGGGAGCCCCAGCATTTT

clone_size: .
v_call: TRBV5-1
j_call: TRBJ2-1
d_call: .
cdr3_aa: CASSLGGTGINEQFF
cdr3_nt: TGCGCCAGCAGCTTAGGCGGGACGGGTATCAATGAGCAGTTCTTC

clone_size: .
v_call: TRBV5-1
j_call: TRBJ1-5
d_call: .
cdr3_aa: CASSLGQQSNQPQHF
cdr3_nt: TGCGCCAGCAGCTTGGGACAGCAAAGCAATCAGCCCCAGCATTTT

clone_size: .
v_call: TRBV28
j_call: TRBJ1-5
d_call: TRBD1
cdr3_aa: CASSGTVNQPQHF
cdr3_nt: TGTGCCAGCAGTGGGACAGTCAATCAGCCCCAGCATTTT

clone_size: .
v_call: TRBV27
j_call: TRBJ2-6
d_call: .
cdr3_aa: CASSPYRVSLLNSGANVLTF
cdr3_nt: TGTGCCAGCAGTCCGTACAGGGTAAGCCTGCTAAACTCTGGGGCCAACGTCCTGACTTTC

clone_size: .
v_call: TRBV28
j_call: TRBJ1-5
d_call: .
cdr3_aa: CASSLGGGPMWHF
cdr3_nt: TGTGCCAGCAGTTTGGGGGGGGGCCCCATGTGGCATTTT

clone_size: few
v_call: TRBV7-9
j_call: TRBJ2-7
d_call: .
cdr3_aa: CASSLEGKDEQYF
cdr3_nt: TGTGCCAGCAGCTTAGAGGGGAAGGACGAGCAGTACTTC

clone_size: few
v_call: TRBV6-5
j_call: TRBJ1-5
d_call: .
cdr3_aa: CASSYTGSNQPQHF
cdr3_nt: TGTGCCAGCAGTTACACAGGGAGCAATCAGCCCCAGCATTTT

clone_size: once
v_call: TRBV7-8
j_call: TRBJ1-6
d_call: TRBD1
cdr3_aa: CASSLRQGGDSPLHF
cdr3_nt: TGTGCCAGCAGCTTAAGACAGGGTGGGGATTCACCCCTCCACTTT

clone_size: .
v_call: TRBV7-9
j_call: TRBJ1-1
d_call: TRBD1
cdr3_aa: CASSLDRGRPEAFF
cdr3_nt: TGTGCCAGCAGCTTAGACAGGGGTCGGCCTGAAGCTTTCTTT

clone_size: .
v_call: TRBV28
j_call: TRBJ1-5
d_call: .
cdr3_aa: CASSLWAGDYSNQPQHF
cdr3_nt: TGTGCCAGCAGTTTATGGGCAGGGGACTATAGCAATCAGCCCCAGCATTTT

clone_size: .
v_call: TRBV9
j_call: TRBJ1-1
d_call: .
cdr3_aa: CASSVNREPVLSTEAFF
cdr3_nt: TGTGCCAGCAGCGTCAACCGGGAACCGGTACTCAGCACTGAAGCTTTCTTT

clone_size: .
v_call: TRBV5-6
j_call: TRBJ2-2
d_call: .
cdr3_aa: CASSLDSTGELFF
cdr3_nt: TGTGCCAGCAGCTTGGACAGCACCGGGGAGCTGTTTTTT

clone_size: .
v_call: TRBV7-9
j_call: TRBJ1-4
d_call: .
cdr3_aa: CASSLVLGERYEKLFF
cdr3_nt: TGTGCCAGCAGCTTAGTTCTCGGGGAGAGGTATGAAAAACTGTTTTTT

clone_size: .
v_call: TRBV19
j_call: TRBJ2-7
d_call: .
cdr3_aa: CASSMAGYEQYF
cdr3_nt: TGTGCCAGTAGTATGGCGGGCTACGAGCAGTACTTC

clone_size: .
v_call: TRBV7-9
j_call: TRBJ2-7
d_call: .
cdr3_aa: CASSYSEGYEQYF
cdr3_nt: TGTGCCAGCAGCTACTCAGAGGGCTACGAGCAGTACTTC

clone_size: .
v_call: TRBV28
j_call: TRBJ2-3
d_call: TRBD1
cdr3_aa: CASSRDRGPDTQYF
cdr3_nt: TGTGCCAGCAGCAGAGACAGGGGCCCAGATACGCAGTATTTT

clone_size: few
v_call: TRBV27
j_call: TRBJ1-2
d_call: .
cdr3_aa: CASGLNRAYGYTF
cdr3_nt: TGTGCCAGCGGCCTAAACAGGGCCTATGGCTACACCTTC

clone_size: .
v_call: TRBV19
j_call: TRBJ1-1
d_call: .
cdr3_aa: CASSSQLQVNTEAFF
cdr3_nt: TGTGCCAGTAGTTCACAGTTACAGGTGAACACTGAAGCTTTCTTT

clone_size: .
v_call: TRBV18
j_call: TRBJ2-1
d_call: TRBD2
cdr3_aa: CASSPPGTSSYNEQFF
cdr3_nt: TGTGCCAGCTCACCACCGGGGACTAGCTCCTACAATGAGCAGTTCTTC

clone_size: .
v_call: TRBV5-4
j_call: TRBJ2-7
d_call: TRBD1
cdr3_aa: CASRSDRGFDSYEQYF
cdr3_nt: TGTGCCAGCAGGTCTGACAGGGGGTTCGATTCCTACGAGCAGTACTTC

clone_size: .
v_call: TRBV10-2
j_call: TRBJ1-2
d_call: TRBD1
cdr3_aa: CASRGTGGNYGYTF
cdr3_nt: TGCGCCAGCAGAGGGACAGGGGGCAACTATGGCTACACCTTC

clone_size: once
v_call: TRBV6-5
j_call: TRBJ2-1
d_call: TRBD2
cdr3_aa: CASSWGGLADPRQFF
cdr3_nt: TGTGCCAGCAGTTGGGGAGGACTAGCGGACCCCCGGCAGTTCTTC

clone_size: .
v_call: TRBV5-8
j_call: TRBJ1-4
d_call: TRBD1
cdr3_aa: CASSPGTATLTNEKLFF
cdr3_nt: TGTGCCAGCAGCCCCGGGACAGCCACCTTAACTAATGAAAAACTGTTTTTT

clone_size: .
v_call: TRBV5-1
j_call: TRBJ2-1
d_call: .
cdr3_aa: CASSPARWGRPNNEQFF
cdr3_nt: TGCGCCAGCAGCCCTGCCCGGTGGGGGCGCCCCAACAATGAGCAGTTCTTC

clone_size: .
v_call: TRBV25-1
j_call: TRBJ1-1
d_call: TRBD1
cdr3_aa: CASSEWDRGRNTEAFF
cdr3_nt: TGTGCCAGCAGTGAGTGGGACAGGGGGAGGAACACTGAAGCTTTCTTT

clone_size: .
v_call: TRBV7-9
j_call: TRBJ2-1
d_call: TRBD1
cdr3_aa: CASSSSGQGKFF
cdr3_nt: TGTGCCAGCAGCTCCTCCGGACAGGGGAAGTTCTTC

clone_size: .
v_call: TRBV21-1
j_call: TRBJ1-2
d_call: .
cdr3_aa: CASSKERDRGHNGYTF
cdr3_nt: TGTGCCAGCAGCAAAGAGAGGGACAGGGGGCATAATGGCTACACCTTC

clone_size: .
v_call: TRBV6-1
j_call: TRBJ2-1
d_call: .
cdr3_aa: CASSVWGSGVDNEQFF
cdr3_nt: TGTGCCAGCAGTGTATGGGGTTCAGGGGTCGACAATGAGCAGTTCTTC

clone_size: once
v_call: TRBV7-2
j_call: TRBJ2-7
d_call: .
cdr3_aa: CASSSRAGGPYEQYF
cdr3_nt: TGTGCCAGCAGCTCTAGGGCGGGCGGGCCCTACGAGCAGTACTTC

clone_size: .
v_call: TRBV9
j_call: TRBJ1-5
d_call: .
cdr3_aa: CASSVHGESNQPQHF
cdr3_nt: TGTGCCAGCAGCGTTCACGGGGAGAGCAATCAGCCCCAGCATTTT

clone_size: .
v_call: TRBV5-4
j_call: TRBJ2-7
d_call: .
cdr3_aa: CASRNRGTYEQYF
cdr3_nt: TGTGCCAGCAGGAACCGGGGAACCTACGAGCAGTACTTC

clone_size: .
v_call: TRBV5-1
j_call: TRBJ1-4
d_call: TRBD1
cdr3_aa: CASSTGDRDEKLFF
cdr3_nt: TGCGCCAGCAGCACCGGGGACAGGGATGAAAAACTGTTTTTT

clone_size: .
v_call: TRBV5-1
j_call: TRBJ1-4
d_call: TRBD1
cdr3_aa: CASSLAGGSRVDNEKLFF
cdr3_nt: TGCGCCAGCAGCTTGGCAGGGGGTTCTCGCGTTGACAATGAAAAACTGTTTTTT

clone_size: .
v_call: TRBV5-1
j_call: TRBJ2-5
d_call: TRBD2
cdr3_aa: CASSWTSGGIQETQYF
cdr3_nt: TGCGCCAGCAGCTGGACTAGCGGGGGGATCCAAGAGACCCAGTACTTC

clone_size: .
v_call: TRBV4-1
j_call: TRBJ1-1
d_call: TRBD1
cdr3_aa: CASSSRQGETEAFF
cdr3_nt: TGCGCCAGCAGCTCCCGACAGGGTGAAACTGAAGCTTTCTTT

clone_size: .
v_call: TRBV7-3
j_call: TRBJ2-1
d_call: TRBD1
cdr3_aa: CASSPGQGLRNEQFF
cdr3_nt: TGTGCCAGCAGCCCGGGACAGGGGTTGAGAAATGAGCAGTTCTTC

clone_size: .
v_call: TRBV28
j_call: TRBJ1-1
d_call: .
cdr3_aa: CASSFGGLNTEAFF
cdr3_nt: TGTGCCAGCAGTTTCGGAGGCCTGAACACTGAAGCTTTCTTT

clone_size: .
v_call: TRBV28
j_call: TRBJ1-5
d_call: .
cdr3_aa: CASRSRGFSNQPQHF
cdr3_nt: TGTGCCAGCAGGTCGAGGGGGTTCAGCAATCAGCCCCAGCATTTT

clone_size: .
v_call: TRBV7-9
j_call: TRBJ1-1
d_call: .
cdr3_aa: CASRDFITEAFF
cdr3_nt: TGTGCCAGCAGGGACTTCATCACTGAAGCTTTCTTT

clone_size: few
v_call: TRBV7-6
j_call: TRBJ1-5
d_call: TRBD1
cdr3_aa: CASSLGDRARQPQHF
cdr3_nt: TGTGCCAGCAGCTTAGGGGACAGGGCTCGTCAGCCCCAGCATTTT

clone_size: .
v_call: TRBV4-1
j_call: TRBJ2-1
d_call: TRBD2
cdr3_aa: CASSGRAGGPNEQFF
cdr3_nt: TGCGCCAGCAGCGGGAGAGCGGGGGGGCCCAATGAGCAGTTCTTC

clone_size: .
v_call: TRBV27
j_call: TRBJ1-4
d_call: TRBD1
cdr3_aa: CASSLDRAREKLFF
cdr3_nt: TGTGCCAGCAGCCTTGACAGGGCGCGTGAAAAACTGTTTTTT